The sequence of this T cell receptor (beta chain) was determined in a study of cytomegalovirus exposure and HLA in healthy donors. Study-wide results and limits: CMV serostatus was the only immune exposure information that was available.

60 Vbeta and 13 Jbeta primers were used in PCR. This table comes from immunoSEQ multiplex PCR, and its TCRdb copy is limited to in-frame clones, with some not included. Of more than 90,000 clones in the sample, approximately 85% are singletons; the top ten hold about 3.9%. This clone was detected only a few times. Its specificity is unknown. The TCR comes from a man younger than 45 in good health and CMV-seronegative. Material for sequencing was PBMCs.

DNA for the CDR3: TGTGCCCACAGTGGGGCATCTAATGAAAAACTGTTTTTT. It codes for CAHSGASNEKLFF. The J gene is TRBJ1-4, the V gene TRBV6-1; possibly TRBD1 for D (5 bases). V was shortened by 11 bases and J by 3 bases, with 13 bases between the two germline ends. The V gene's germline CDR1 is MNHNS and CDR2 SASEGT. The CDR3 runs 13 residues.